This T cell receptor beta chain was sequenced in a study of patients and donors after allogeneic stem cell transplantation. V was trimmed by 4 bases and J by 5 bases, leaving 9 bases between them. Germline CDR1 and CDR2: LGHDT and YNNKEL (reference sequence). CDR3 size: 12 residues. TCRdb ran MiXCR on the RT-PCR reads and lists one entry per CDR3 protein. This table holds 390,000 or so distinct CDR3 sequences, roughly 17% found once. The receptor comes from a human donor who was either an allogeneic HSCT recipient or a stem cell or donor lymphocyte infusion donor (not recorded which). It is not recorded whose cells these are; they may come from a transplant donor. The sequenced material came from blood, either unsorted or a sorted T cell fraction (not recorded which). The chain links TRBV3-1 to TRBJ2-7; D is uncertain. CDR3 in amino acids: CASSPDNHEQYF. The CDR3, as DNA: TGTGCCAGCAGCCCCGATAACCACGAGCAGTACTTC.